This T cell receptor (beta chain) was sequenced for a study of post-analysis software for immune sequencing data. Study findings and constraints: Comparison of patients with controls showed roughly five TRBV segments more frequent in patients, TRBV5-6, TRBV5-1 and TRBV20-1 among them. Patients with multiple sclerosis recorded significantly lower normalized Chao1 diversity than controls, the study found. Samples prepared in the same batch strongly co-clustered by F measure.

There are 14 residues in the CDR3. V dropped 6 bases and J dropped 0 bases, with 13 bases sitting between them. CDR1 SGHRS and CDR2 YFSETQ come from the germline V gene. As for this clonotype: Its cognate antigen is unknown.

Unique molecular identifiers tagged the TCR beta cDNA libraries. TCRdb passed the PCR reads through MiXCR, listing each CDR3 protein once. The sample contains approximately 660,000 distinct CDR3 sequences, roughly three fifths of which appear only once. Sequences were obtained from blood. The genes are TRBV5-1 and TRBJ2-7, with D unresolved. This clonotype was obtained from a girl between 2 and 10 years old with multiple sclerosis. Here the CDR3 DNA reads TGCGCCAGCACCCTCGGGCGGAGCTCCTACGAGCAGTACTTC. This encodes CASTLGRSSYEQYF.